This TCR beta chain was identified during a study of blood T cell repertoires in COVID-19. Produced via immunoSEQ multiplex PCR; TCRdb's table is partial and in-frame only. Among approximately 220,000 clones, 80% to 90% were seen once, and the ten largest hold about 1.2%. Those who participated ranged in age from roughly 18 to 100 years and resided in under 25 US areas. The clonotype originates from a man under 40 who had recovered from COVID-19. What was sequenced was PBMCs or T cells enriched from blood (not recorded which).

The chain's CDR3 is CSVARTSGFGDNEQFF. The CDR3 nucleotides read TGCAGCGTTGCTCGGACTAGCGGTTTTGGGGACAATGAGCAGTTCTTC. This rearrangement joins TRBV29-1 to TRBJ2-1; 10 nucleotides match TRBD2. From germline, CDR1 is SQVTM and CDR2 ANQGSEA. The CDR3 is made up of 16 amino acids. V lost 4 bases, J lost 5 bases, and 11 bases stayed unmatched.